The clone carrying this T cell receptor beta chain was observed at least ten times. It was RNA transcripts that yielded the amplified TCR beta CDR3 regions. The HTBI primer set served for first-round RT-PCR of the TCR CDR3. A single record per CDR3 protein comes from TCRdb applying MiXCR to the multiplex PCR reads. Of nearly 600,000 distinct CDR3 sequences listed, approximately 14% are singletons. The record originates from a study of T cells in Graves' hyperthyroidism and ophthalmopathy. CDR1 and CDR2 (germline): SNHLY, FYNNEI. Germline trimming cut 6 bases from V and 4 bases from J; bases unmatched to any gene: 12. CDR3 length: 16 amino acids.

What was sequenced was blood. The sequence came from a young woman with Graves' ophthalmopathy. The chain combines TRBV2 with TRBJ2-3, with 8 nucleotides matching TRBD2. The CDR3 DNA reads TGTGCCAGCAGCCGCGGGGGGAGCGGGATTGCAGATACGCAGTATTTT. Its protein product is CASSRGGSGIADTQYF.